A single sample is the source of the 29 T cell receptor beta chains below, sequenced in a study of blood T cell repertoires in COVID-19. Libraries were prepared by immunoSEQ multiplex PCR; TCRdb keeps only in-frame clonotypes and omits some of them. Among a few hundred thousand clones listed, around 90% were seen once. Sequencing was done on a sample of peripheral blood. Receptors originate from a man aged 50 to 59 with acute or convalescent COVID-19.

This clone was picked up one time. The chain recombines TRBV29-1 with TRBJ1-5; 10 nucleotides agree with TRBD1. This CDR3 spans 18 amino acids. CDR1 is SQVTM, CDR2 ANQGSEA, per germline. J lost 3 bases, V lost 0 bases, and 11 bases had no gene match. The CDR3 nucleotides are TGCAGCGTTGAAGAGGGGGGACAGGGGTGGTGGGACAATCAGCCCCAGCATTTT. Translation gives CSVEEGGQGWWDNQPQHF.

The CDR3 nucleotides are TGTGCCAGCAGCCAAGATGGAGGTGGCCTTTTCAATGAGCAGTTCTTC. Amino acids: CASSQDGGGLFNEQFF. The rearrangement joins TRBV3-1 (or the pseudogene TRBV3-2) to TRBJ2-1, with a tentative D call TRBD2 (5 bases). Germline lookup yields CDR1 LGHDT and CDR2 YNNKEL (reference sequence). The V end lost 0 bases, the J end lost 6 bases, and 15 bases lay between the germline ends. This CDR3 contains 16 residues.

V and J are TRBV7-8 and TRBJ2-2, with 7 bases aligning to TRBD2. From germline, CDR1 is SGHVS and CDR2 FQNEAQ. Losses at the gene ends were 1 base for V and 5 bases for J; bases not matched to a gene: 7. The CDR3 length is 16 residues. The CDR3 spells CASSLVAGVVTGELFF. CDR3 in DNA: TGTGCCAGCAGCTTAGTTGCGGGGGTGGTTACCGGGGAGCTGTTTTTT.

V is TRBV6-5 and J is TRBJ1-5; D ambiguous. The germline V and J ends were trimmed by 6 bases and 1 base, with 13 bases remaining between them. The CDR3 spans 15 residues. Germline V gene lookup returns CDR1 MNHEY and CDR2 SVGAGI. As DNA, the CDR3 is TGTGCCAGCAGCTCCGGGTGGATAAGCAATCAGCCCCAGCATTTT. Its translation is CASSSGWISNQPQHF.

A remark on this clone: The junction and the germline gene differ at one end; a read error may be behind it. The chain is built from TRBV7-7 and TRBJ2-1; 9 bases line up with TRBD2. Germline lookup yields CDR1 SSHAT and CDR2 FNYEAQ (reference sequence). This CDR3 comprises 18 residues. CDR3 nucleotides: TGTGCTAGCAGCTTAGGGGCTAGCGGGGCCAGCTCCTACAATGAGCAGTTCTTC. Translating it yields CASSLGASGASSYNEQFF.

The rearrangement links TRBV19 to TRBJ1-3; 9 bases line up with TRBD1. V lost 5 bases and J lost 4; bases outside the gene matches: 6. Germline V CDR1 and CDR2: LNHDA, SQIVND (reference sequence). The length of the CDR3 is 15 residues. The CDR3 loop reads CASSRDRVTGNTIYF. The CDR3 DNA reads as TGTGCCAGTAGTCGGGACAGGGTCACAGGAAACACCATATATTTT.

In this sample, this clone turned up a few times. The chain is built from TRBV7-9 and TRBJ2-2; 11 nucleotides line up with TRBD1. This CDR3 is built from 16 residues. CDR1 is SEHNR and CDR2 is FQNEAQ in the germline V gene (reference sequence). J lost 6 bases, V lost 8 bases, and 11 bases had no gene match. The CDR3 nucleotides are TGTGCCAGCGGCGGGACAGGGGGAACAAGGGCCGGGGAGCTGTTTTTT. Translated: CASGGTGGTRAGELFF.

The J gene is TRBJ2-3, the V gene TRBV4-2; 14 bases map to TRBD2. The junction had 2 bases not matched to a gene; V was cut back by 4 bases and J by 5 bases. Germline values: CDR1 LGHNA, CDR2 YNFKEQ. This CDR3 has 15 residues. Here the CDR3 reads CASSLTSGGVDTQYF. The CDR3 DNA is TGTGCCAGCAGCCTGACTAGCGGGGGGGTAGATACGCAGTATTTT.

The chain links TRBV11-2 to TRBJ1-6; D not certain. The germline V gene has CDR1 SGHAT and CDR2 FQNNGV. The CDR3 contains 13 residues. The V end was cut by 0 bases, the J end by 7 bases, with 4 bases between. The CDR3 sequence is CASSLDRNSPLHF. DNA of the CDR3: TGTGCCAGCAGCTTAGATCGGAATTCACCCCTCCACTTT.

The chain uses TRBV3-1 (or the pseudogene TRBV3-2) and TRBJ1-1; the D gene is possibly TRBD1 (5 bases). V dropped 1 base and J dropped 4 bases, with 10 bases sitting between them. Germline CDR1 reads LGHDT; CDR2 reads YNNKEL (reference sequence). The CDR3 runs 14 residues. In nucleotides, the CDR3 is TGTGCCAGCAGCCAAGTGGGGGGGAGCACTGAAGCTTTCTTT. Amino acid sequence: CASSQVGGSTEAFF.

This clone was seen just once. The chain couples TRBV7-2 to TRBJ2-7; no firm D call. V gave up 6 bases and J gave up 3 bases, with 9 bases separating them. This CDR3 comprises 12 residues. Germline V CDR1 and CDR2: SGHTA, FQGNSA. The CDR3: CASSSQYYEQYF. CDR3 nucleotide sequence: TGTGCCAGCAGTTCGCAGTACTACGAGCAGTACTTC.

Only one count was recorded for this clone. V usage is TRBV5-1 and J usage is TRBJ1-5, with 7 bases matching TRBD1. The CDR3 is made up of 15 amino acids. J lost 10 bases, V lost 4 bases, and 14 bases had no gene match. Germline V gene data show CDR1 as SGHRS and CDR2 as YFSETQ. CDR3 amino acids: CASSPRTGLGTPQHF. CDR3 sequence (DNA): TGCGCCAGCAGCCCCAGGACAGGCTTGGGCACACCCCAGCATTTT. The full variable domain, its missing parts supplied by reference TRBV5-1 and TRBJ1-5, is KAGVTQTPRYLIKTRGQQVTLSCSPISGHRSVSWYQQTPGQGLQFLFEYFSETQRNKGNFPGRFSGRQFSNSRSEMNVSTLELGDSALYLCASSPRTGLGTPQHFGDGTRLSIL.

V is TRBV6-1 and J is TRBJ1-5; D call uncertain. The CDR3 totals 17 residues. Trimming removed 0 bases from V and 1 base from J, with 13 bases in between. CDR1 and CDR2 (germline): MNHNS, SASEGT. The CDR3 here is CASSEARRSRSNQPQHF. DNA for the CDR3: TGTGCCAGCAGTGAAGCGCGGAGGTCCCGAAGCAATCAGCCCCAGCATTTT.

The CDR3 loop reads CASIRGETQYF. The CDR3 nucleotides are TGTGCCAGCATCCGCGGGGAGACCCAGTACTTC. The chain links TRBV27 to TRBJ2-5; weak D call: TRBD2 (5 bases). Per the germline V gene, CDR1 is MNHEY and CDR2 is SMNVEV (reference sequence). V was shortened by 7 bases and J by 5 bases, with 8 bases between the two germline ends. CDR3 length: 11 amino acids.

The J gene is TRBJ1-2, the V gene TRBV19; 8 bases are a match to TRBD1. In germline, CDR1 is LNHDA, CDR2 SQIVND (reference sequence). Trimming at V came to 7 bases and at J to 8 bases, leaving 15 bases not matched to a gene. The CDR3 is made up of 15 amino acids. The CDR3 nucleotides read TGTGCCAGTACCCTACGGAGACAGGGGAGGGAAGGCTACACCTTC. It translates to CASTLRRQGREGYTF.

A few counts support this clone. The genes are TRBV6-1 and TRBJ2-6; TRBD1 might be the D (6 bases). This CDR3 comprises 19 residues. Deletions cut 2 bases from V and 0 bases from J, with 17 bases between. Germline-derived CDR1 and CDR2 are MNHNS and SASEGT. CDR3 residues: CASSETTGPLLSGANVLTF. Here the CDR3 DNA reads TGTGCCAGCAGTGAAACTACAGGGCCCCTACTCTCTGGGGCCAACGTCCTGACTTTC.

V and J are TRBV2 and TRBJ1-1, with 7 nucleotides matching TRBD1. Germline values: CDR1 SNHLY, CDR2 FYNNEI. V shed 1 base, J shed 10 bases, and the junction held 6 bases outside the gene matches. The CDR3 spans 13 residues. The DNA of the CDR3 is TGTGCCAGCAGTGAAGGGACGACAGGGCGAGCTTTCTTT. This translates into CASSEGTTGRAFF. Variable domain in full (rest from reference TRBV2 and TRBJ1-1): EPEVTQTPSHQVTQMGQEVILRCVPISNHLYFYWYRQILGQKVEFLVSFYNNEISEKSEIFDDQFSVERPDGSNFTLKIRSTKLEDSAMYFCASSEGTTGRAFFGQGTRLTVV.

The chain has TRBV12-3 or TRBV12-4 and TRBJ1-2; D call uncertain. The CDR3 contains 12 residues. Trimming took 5 bases from V and 5 from J, leaving 9 bases between them. CDR3 protein: CASSPNFYGYTF. As DNA, the CDR3 is TGTGCCAGCAGTCCTAATTTTTATGGCTACACCTTC.

This clone was picked up a small number of times. The chain employs TRBV2 and TRBJ1-5, with no clear D. The CDR3 is 18 amino acids. The V gene lost 3 bases and the J gene lost 2 bases, with 20 bases spanning the gap. CDR1 SNHLY and CDR2 FYNNEI come from the germline V gene. Written as DNA, the CDR3 is TGTGCCAGCAGTGATCCCGGGCCCCCCGGGGTTGGCAATCAGCCCCAGCATTTT. As protein: CASSDPGPPGVGNQPQHF.

This chain joins TRBV6-1 and TRBJ1-1, with a possible D match to TRBD1 (6 bases). Germline V gene sequence: CDR1 MNHNS, CDR2 SASEGT. This CDR3 spans 15 amino acids. Trimming removed 2 bases at V and 6 bases at J, with 16 bases between. The CDR3 DNA sequence: TGTGCCAGCAGTGAATCCCGCCCAGGGGAAGCTGAAGCTTTCTTT. Its protein is CASSESRPGEAEAFF.

The chain links TRBV11-2 to TRBJ2-5; weak D call: TRBD2 (6 bases). The CDR3 consists of 14 residues. The germline V gene has CDR1 SGHAT and CDR2 FQNNGV. The germline V and J ends were trimmed by 5 bases and 0 bases, with 10 bases remaining between them. CDR3 loop: CASSRGTDQETQYF. The CDR3 DNA reads TGTGCCAGCAGCCGCGGGACGGACCAAGAGACCCAGTACTTC.

V is TRBV7-9 and J is TRBJ1-1; 7 nucleotides line up with TRBD1. Trimming removed 1 base from V and 1 base from J; junction bases left unmatched: 3. The CDR3 runs to 15 residues. From germline, CDR1 is SEHNR and CDR2 FQNEAQ (reference sequence). CDR3 nucleotides: TGTGCCAGCAGCTTAGTTCGGACAGGGAACACTGAAGCTTTCTTT. This translates into CASSLVRTGNTEAFF.

J is TRBJ2-3 and V is TRBV30, with 7 bases aligning to TRBD1. CDR1 is GTSNPN, CDR2 SVGIG, per germline (reference sequence). The CDR3 sequence is 15 residues long. Trimming cost V 0 bases and J 2 bases; bases outside gene matches: 5. CDR3 sequence reads: CAWSVQGIPTDTQYF. The CDR3 DNA sequence: TGTGCCTGGAGTGTACAGGGGATCCCCACAGATACGCAGTATTTT. Filled out from reference TRBV30 and TRBJ2-3, the complete variable domain reads SQTIHQWPATLVQPVGSPLSLECTVEGTSNPNLYWYRQAAGRGLQLLFYSVGIGQISSEVPQNLSASRPQDRQFILSSKKLLLSDSGFYLCAWSVQGIPTDTQYFGPGTRLTVL.

A word on this clone: A junction end diverges from the germline sequence, so it may reflect a read error. The CDR3 DNA sequence: TGCGCCAGCAGCTTACAGGGGGCAAAGAACATTGAAGCTTTCTTT. Translating gives CASSLQGAKNIEAFF. The chain couples TRBV5-1 to TRBJ1-1; 9 positions agree with TRBD1. Germline-derived CDR1 and CDR2 are SGHRS and YFSETQ. This CDR3 region has 15 residues. Full variable domain (missing parts from reference TRBV5-1 and TRBJ1-1): KAGVTQTPRYLIKTRGQQVTLSCSPISGHRSVSWYQQTPGQGLQFLFEYFSETQRNKGNFPGRFSGRQFSNSRSEMNVSTLELGDSALYLCASSLQGAKNIEAFFGQGTRLTVV.

The J gene is TRBJ1-2, the V gene TRBV3-1 (or the pseudogene TRBV3-2); 7 bases match TRBD1. J gave up 3 bases and V 4 bases, and 2 bases lay outside the gene matches. The CDR3 is 13 amino acids. CDR1 LGHDT and CDR2 YNNKEL come from the germline V gene (reference sequence). DNA of the CDR3: TGTGCCAGCAGCCGGGACAGCTACTATGGCTACACCTTC. It translates to CASSRDSYYGYTF.

J is TRBJ2-4 and V is TRBV7-3; weak D call: TRBD1 (5 bases). The CDR3 has 15 amino acids. Between the trimmed V and J ends, which lost 4 bases and 8 bases, there was a span of 18 bases. Germline values: CDR1 SGHTA, CDR2 FQGTGA. CDR3 bases: TGTGCCAGCAGCTCTCTGTGGACATCGGGTTACATTCAGTACTTC. Protein product: CASSSLWTSGYIQYF.

The chain combines TRBV30 with TRBJ1-1; 10 nucleotides agree with TRBD1. Losses at the gene ends were 2 bases for V and 4 bases for J; bases not matched to a gene: 10. Germline CDR1 and CDR2: GTSNPN and SVGIG (reference sequence). The CDR3 covers 16 residues. CDR3 bases: TGTGCCTGGAGTCCCCTGTTGGGACAGGGGAGCACTGAAGCTTTCTTT. It yields the protein CAWSPLLGQGSTEAFF.

Here the CDR3 reads CASSTDRVDQPQHF. The CDR3, as DNA: TGTGCCAGTAGTACAGACAGGGTCGACCAGCCCCAGCATTTT. This chain joins TRBV19 and TRBJ1-5, with TRBD1 matching over 7 bases. The germline V gene encodes CDR1 LNHDA and CDR2 SQIVND (reference sequence). The CDR3 runs to 14 residues. V lost 4 bases to trimming and J lost 7 bases; unmatched junction nucleotides: 7.

The V gene is TRBV6-5, the J gene TRBJ2-1; 7 nucleotides match TRBD1. The CDR3 has 15 residues. V trimming: 0 bases; J trimming: 7 bases; junction bases outside the gene matches: 6. CDR1 and CDR2 (germline): MNHEY, SVGAGI. The CDR3 spells CASSYSQGVGNEQFF. In DNA, the CDR3 is TGTGCCAGCAGTTACTCCCAGGGGGTGGGAAATGAGCAGTTCTTC.